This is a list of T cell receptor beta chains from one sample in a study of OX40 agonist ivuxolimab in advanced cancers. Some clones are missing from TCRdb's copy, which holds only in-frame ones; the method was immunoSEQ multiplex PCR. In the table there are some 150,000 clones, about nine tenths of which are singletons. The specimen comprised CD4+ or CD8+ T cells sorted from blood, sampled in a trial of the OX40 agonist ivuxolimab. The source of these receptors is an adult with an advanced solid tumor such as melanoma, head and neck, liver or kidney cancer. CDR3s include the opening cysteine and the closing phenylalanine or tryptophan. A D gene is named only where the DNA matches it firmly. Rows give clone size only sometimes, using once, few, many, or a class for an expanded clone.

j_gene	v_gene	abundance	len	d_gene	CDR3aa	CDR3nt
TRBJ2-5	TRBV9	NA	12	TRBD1	CASGQGEETQYF	TGTGCCAGCGGGCAGGGGGAAGAGACCCAGTACTTC
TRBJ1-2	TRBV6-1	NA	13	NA	CASSVGAAYGYTF	TGTGCCAGCAGTGTCGGTGCGGCCTATGGCTACACCTTC
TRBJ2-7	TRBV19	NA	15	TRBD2	CASSGRLAGAHEQYF	TGTGCCAGTAGTGGAAGACTAGCGGGAGCCCACGAGCAGTACTTC
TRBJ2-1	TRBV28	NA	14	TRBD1	CASSRRQGLYEQFF	TGTGCCAGCTCACGACGACAGGGCTTGTATGAGCAGTTCTTC
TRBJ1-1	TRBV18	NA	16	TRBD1	CASSPRQGFRDTEAFF	TGTGCCAGCTCACCGCGACAGGGATTTAGGGACACTGAAGCTTTCTTT
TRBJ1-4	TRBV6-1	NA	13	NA	CAGQSATNEKLFF	TGTGCCGGCCAGAGTGCAACTAATGAAAAACTGTTTTTT
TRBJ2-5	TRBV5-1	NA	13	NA	CASSSSPAETQYF	TGCGCCAGCAGCTCTTCCCCCGCGGAGACCCAGTACTTC
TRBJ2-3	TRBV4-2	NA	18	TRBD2	CASSQDLLAGGTTDTQYF	TGTGCCAGCAGCCAAGATCTGCTAGCGGGAGGGACCACAGATACGCAGTATTTT
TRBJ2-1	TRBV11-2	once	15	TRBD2	CASSLLASGMSEQFF	TGTGCCAGCAGCTTACTAGCTAGCGGGATGAGTGAGCAGTTCTTC
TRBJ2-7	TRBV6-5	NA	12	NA	CASTDSSYEQYF	TGTGCCAGCACAGACAGCTCCTACGAGCAGTACTTC
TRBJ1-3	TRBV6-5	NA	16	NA	CASSYSKSRTGNTIYF	TGTGCCAGCAGTTACTCGAAGTCTAGGACGGGAAACACCATATATTTT
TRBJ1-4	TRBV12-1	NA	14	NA	CASSFLGVGEKLFF	TGTGCCAGCAGCTTTCTCGGGGTAGGTGAAAAACTGTTTTTT
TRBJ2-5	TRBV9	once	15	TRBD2	CASSPGLAGEETQYF	TGTGCCAGCAGCCCGGGACTAGCGGGAGAAGAGACCCAGTACTTC
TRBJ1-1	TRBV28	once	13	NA	CASILQGHTEAFF	TGTGCCAGCATTCTCCAGGGTCACACTGAAGCTTTCTTT
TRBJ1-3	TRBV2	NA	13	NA	CASKLLSGNTIYF	TGTGCCAGCAAATTACTCTCTGGAAACACCATATATTTT
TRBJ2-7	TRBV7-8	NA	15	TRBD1	CASSLTGVGSYEQYF	TGTGCCAGCAGCTTAACAGGGGTAGGTTCCTACGAGCAGTACTTC
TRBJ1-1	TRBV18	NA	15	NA	CASSPTQYWNTEAFF	TGTGCCAGCTCACCAACACAATACTGGAACACTGAAGCTTTCTTT
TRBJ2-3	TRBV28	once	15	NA	CASSRTTTSTDTQYF	TGTGCCAGCAGCCGGACTACGACTAGCACAGATACGCAGTATTTT
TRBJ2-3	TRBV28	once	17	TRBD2	CASSFSWLAGTTDTQYF	TGTGCCAGCAGTTTCTCTTGGCTAGCGGGCACCACAGATACGCAGTATTTT
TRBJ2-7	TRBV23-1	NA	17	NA	CASSQGSRHLNPYEQYF	TGCGCCAGCAGTCAAGGCTCGCGGCACCTGAACCCCTACGAGCAGTACTTC
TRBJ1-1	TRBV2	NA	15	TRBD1	CASNSLGTGGTEAFF	TGTGCCAGCAATTCCCTCGGGACAGGGGGGACTGAAGCTTTCTTT
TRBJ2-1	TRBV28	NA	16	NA	CASAEPVGGLVNEQFF	TGTGCCAGCGCAGAGCCGGTGGGGGGGCTCGTCAATGAGCAGTTCTTC
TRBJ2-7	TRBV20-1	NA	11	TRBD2	CSSGTLYEQYF	TGCAGTAGCGGGACTCTTTACGAGCAGTACTTC
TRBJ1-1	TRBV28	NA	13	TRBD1	CASLTGMNTEAFF	TGTGCCAGCTTGACAGGGATGAACACTGAAGCTTTCTTT
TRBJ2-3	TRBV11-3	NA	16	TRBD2	CASRPGTSGNTDTQYF	TGTGCCAGCAGGCCCGGGACTAGCGGGAACACAGATACGCAGTATTTT
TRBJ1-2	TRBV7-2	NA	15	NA	CASSLGDGPDYGYTF	TGTGCCAGCAGCTTAGGAGATGGCCCAGACTATGGCTACACCTTC
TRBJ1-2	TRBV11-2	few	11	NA	CASSLDGGYTF	TGTGCCAGCAGCTTAGACGGAGGCTACACCTTC
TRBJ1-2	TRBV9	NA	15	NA	CASSPRGGANYGYTF	TGTGCCAGCAGCCCTCGTGGGGGGGCGAACTATGGCTACACCTTC